The clone carrying this T cell receptor beta chain has just one count. What it binds is unknown. Genes and germline are mouse. The assay was immunoSEQ multiplex PCR, and TCRdb's table has in-frame clones only and misses some. The sample holds around 9,000 clones, approximately 50% seen once. The record originates from a study of tissue T cells after allogeneic stem cell transplantation. The sample's time point: mouse harvest day 7 after allogeneic transplant. Mouse grafts combined 10^7 T-cell-depleted bone marrow cells with 10^6 splenic CD5+ T cells. B6 (H2b) cells into BALB/c (H2d) mice; tissues taken at day 7 or 14. Findings of the study overall: Few T cell clones were shared across patients, but motif clusters showed tissue-specific shared signatures. Within patients, tissue anatomy strongly shaped TCR repertoire composition.

Source material: gut tissue. This clonotype was sampled from a female BALB/c mouse given C57BL/6 T cells with graft-versus-host disease after an allogeneic hematopoietic cell transplant.

The CDR3: CASSLLGATEVFF. Incomplete CDR3 DNA: TGTGCCAGCAGTCTGCTGGGGGCGACAGAAGTCTTC. V and J are TRBV26 and TRBJ1-1; a possible D gene is TRBD1 (6 bases). The sequence runs out 1 residue before the end of the CDR3; the remainder is reconstructed from the germline J gene. The V end was cut by 2 bases, the J end by 5 bases, with 9 bases between. CDR3 length equals 13 residues. Germline V gene lookup returns CDR1 KGHPV and CDR2 FQNQEV (reference sequence). Complete variable domain (other parts from reference TRBV26 and TRBJ1-1): NSKVIQTPRYLVKGQGQKAKMRCIPEKGHPVVFWYQQNKNNEFKFLINFQNQEVLQQIDMTEKRFSAECPSNSPCSLEIQSSEAGDSALYLCASSLLGATEVFFGKGTRLTVV.